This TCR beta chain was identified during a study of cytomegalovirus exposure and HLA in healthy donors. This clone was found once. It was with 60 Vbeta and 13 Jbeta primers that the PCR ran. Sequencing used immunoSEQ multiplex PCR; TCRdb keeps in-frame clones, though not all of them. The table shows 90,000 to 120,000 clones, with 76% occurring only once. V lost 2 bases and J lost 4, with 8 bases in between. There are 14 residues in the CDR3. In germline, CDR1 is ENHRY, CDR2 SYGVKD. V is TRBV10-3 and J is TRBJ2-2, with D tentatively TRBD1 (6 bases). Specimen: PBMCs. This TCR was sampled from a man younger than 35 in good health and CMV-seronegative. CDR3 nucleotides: TGTGCCATCAGTGAGGGGGGCTTCACCGGGGAGCTGTTTTTT. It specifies CAISEGGFTGELFF.